These T cell receptor beta chains were read from a single sample in a study of shared clonotypes between healthy human individuals. Sequenced by immunoSEQ multiplex PCR; TCRdb stores in-frame clones only, minus some. This sample has 2,100,000 or so clones, with approximately 94% found just once. Sequenced: naive CD4+ T cells sorted from blood. All receptors derive from a man aged 18 to 29 in good health. The CDR3 runs from the conserved cysteine through the conserved F or W. The order of the fields is V gene, clone size, J gene, D gene, CDR3 protein, CDR3 DNA. D genes are given only for firm matches. Clone sizes are given selectively: once, few, many, or a class where the clone is expanded.

>TRBV5-1|-|TRBJ2-7|TRBD1
CASSGRGQSYEQYF
TGCGCCAGCAGCGGACGGGGACAGAGCTACGAGCAGTACTTC
>TRBV30|-|TRBJ1-4|-
CAWRGQATNEKLFF
TGTGCCTGGAGGGGCCAGGCAACTAATGAAAAACTGTTTTTT
>TRBV5-1|-|TRBJ1-1|-
CASSLAGQGIEAFF
TGCGCCAGCAGCTTGGCGGGCCAGGGGATAGAAGCTTTCTTT
>TRBV4-3|once|TRBJ2-1|TRBD1
CASSPSTGSEQFF
TGCGCCAGCAGCCCGTCGACAGGGAGTGAGCAGTTCTTC
>TRBV10-1|-|TRBJ2-5|TRBD1
CASSDVAGTGKETQYF
TGCGCCAGCAGTGATGTTGCCGGGACAGGGAAAGAGACCCAGTACTTC
>TRBV19|-|TRBJ1-6|TRBD1
CASSIVDRGSPLHF
TGTGCCAGTAGTATAGTCGACAGGGGTTCACCCCTCCACTTT
>TRBV6-1|-|TRBJ2-7|-
CASSESYYEQYF
TGTGCCAGCAGTGAATCCTACTACGAGCAGTACTTC
>TRBV19|-|TRBJ2-3|-
CASSISADPVRTDTQYF
TGTGCCAGTAGTATTTCCGCGGACCCGGTGAGAACAGATACGCAGTATTTT
>TRBV6-1|-|TRBJ1-1|-
CASSVRTVLNTEAFF
TGTGCCAGCAGTGTCAGGACAGTGTTGAACACTGAAGCTTTCTTT
>TRBV4-1|-|TRBJ2-2|-
CASRPTTGNTGELFF
TGCGCCAGCAGACCCACGACAGGAAACACCGGGGAGCTGTTTTTT
>TRBV6-1|-|TRBJ2-7|TRBD1
CASSEQGAAYEQYF
TGTGCCAGCAGTGAACAGGGGGCCGCCTACGAGCAGTACTTC
>TRBV5-1|-|TRBJ2-1|-
CASAYGGLYNEQFF
TGCGCCAGCGCCTATGGGGGGCTGTACAATGAGCAGTTCTTC
>TRBV7-9|few|TRBJ1-2|TRBD1
CASSPIGQGLDYTF
TGTGCCAGCAGCCCCATCGGACAGGGGTTGGACTACACCTTC
>TRBV6-4|-|TRBJ1-2|-
CASSNGATYGYTF
TGTGCCAGCAGTAACGGGGCAACCTATGGCTACACCTTC
>TRBV9|-|TRBJ1-5|-
CASSPTDMLRQPQHF
TGTGCCAGCAGCCCCACCGACATGCTCCGTCAGCCCCAGCATTTT
>TRBV30|-|TRBJ1-3|-
CAWRRDTSSGNTIYF
TGTGCCTGGAGGCGGGACACTAGCTCTGGAAACACCATATATTTT
>TRBV4-1|-|TRBJ2-3|-
CASSHQSRGTDTQYF
TGCGCCAGCAGCCATCAGAGCAGGGGCACAGATACGCAGTATTTT
>TRBV6-5|-|TRBJ2-1|-
CASSYGGLIHGEQFF
TGTGCCAGCAGTTATGGGGGACTGATACATGGTGAGCAGTTCTTC
>TRBV6-5|-|TRBJ1-4|TRBD1
CASSMTGINEKLFF
TGTGCCAGCAGCATGACAGGGATTAATGAAAAACTGTTTTTT
>TRBV18|-|TRBJ2-7|-
CASSAVESYEQYF
TGTGCCAGCTCAGCAGTGGAGTCCTACGAGCAGTACTTC
>TRBV5-4|-|TRBJ2-7|TRBD2
CASSLAGGAYEQYF
TGTGCCAGCAGCTTGGCGGGGGGGGCTTACGAGCAGTACTTC
>TRBV5-1|-|TRBJ1-5|-
CASSLDIYQPQHF
TGCGCCAGCAGCTTGGACATTTATCAGCCCCAGCATTTT
>TRBV5-1|once|TRBJ2-2|-
CASSFTGYLSTGELFF
TGCGCCAGCAGCTTCACAGGGTACTTGAGTACCGGGGAGCTGTTTTTT
>TRBV5-6|-|TRBJ2-7|-
CASSLGGHSYEQYF
TGTGCCAGCAGCTTGGGGGGACATTCCTACGAGCAGTACTTC
>TRBV10-3|-|TRBJ2-2|TRBD2
CAVTSGNTGELFF
TGTGCCGTGACTAGCGGGAACACCGGGGAGCTGTTTTTT
>TRBV27|-|TRBJ1-1|-
CASSLVGGVNTEAFF
TGTGCCAGCAGTTTAGTCGGAGGGGTGAACACTGAAGCTTTCTTT
>TRBV27|-|TRBJ1-1|-
CASTPGLENTEAFF
TGTGCCAGCACCCCTGGGTTGGAGAACACTGAAGCTTTCTTT